Presented here are 15 T cell receptor beta chains from one specimen sequenced in a study of blood T cells in healthy people across ages. Sample-barcoded 5' priming and a J-beta primer mix drove a second PCR of about 6 to 12 cycles. TCRdb reprocessed the 5' RACE reads with MiXCR, giving one entry per CDR3 protein. The table shows around 1,800,000 distinct CDR3 sequences, with approximately 39% occurring only once. The specimen sequenced was blood. These receptors all come from a human donor in good health.

This clonotype occurred once. V gene TRBV20-1 combines with J gene TRBJ2-3; possibly TRBD1 for D (5 bases). Germline V gene data show CDR1 as DFQATT and CDR2 as SNEGSKA (reference sequence). CDR3 length: 14 residues. Between the trimmed V and J ends, which lost 1 base and 1 base, there was a span of 9 bases. The CDR3 DNA follows: TGCAGTGCTAGAGGAACAGGAGGCACAGATACGCAGTATTTT. It yields the protein CSARGTGGTDTQYF.

The chain recombines TRBV28 with TRBJ1-4; 7 bases map to TRBD1. The CDR3 length is 15 residues. CDR1 and CDR2 from the germline V gene are MDHEN and SYDVKM. The trim removed 6 bases at V and 7 bases at J, leaving 11 bases unmatched. The CDR3: CASSKRQGGLEKLFF. In DNA form, the CDR3 reads TGTGCCAGCAGCAAACGACAGGGTGGACTTGAAAAACTGTTTTTT.

The chain has TRBV28 and TRBJ2-1; TRBD1 agrees at 7 bases. The CDR3 contains 17 residues. V shed 3 bases and J 4 bases; nucleotides not matched to a gene: 12. Germline CDR1 is MDHEN and CDR2 is SYDVKM. CDR3 protein: CASSLGLGDRDYNEQFF. For the CDR3, the DNA is TGTGCCAGCAGTTTGGGCCTGGGGGACAGAGATTACAATGAGCAGTTCTTC.

This rearrangement joins TRBV20-1 to TRBJ2-7; a weak D match, TRBD2 (5 bases). Germline-derived CDR1 and CDR2 are DFQATT and SNEGSKA (reference sequence). V was shortened by 6 bases and J by 2 bases, with 8 bases between the two germline ends. CDR3 size: 11 residues. The CDR3 loop reads CSAPGTYEQYF. DNA for the CDR3: TGCAGTGCCCCCGGGACCTACGAGCAGTACTTC.

This rearrangement joins TRBV24-1 to TRBJ1-3; TRBD1 matches 7 bases. Germline V CDR1 and CDR2: KGHDR, SFDVKD. V lost 3 bases, J lost 4 bases, and 8 bases stayed unmatched. This CDR3 contains 16 residues. Here the CDR3 reads CATSDPRQGHGNTIYF. The CDR3 DNA reads as TGTGCCACCAGTGATCCGCGACAGGGTCACGGAAACACCATATATTTT.

The genes are TRBV7-2 and TRBJ2-5, with 7 bases lining up with TRBD1. The germline V gene has CDR1 SGHTA and CDR2 FQGNSA. V dropped 6 bases and J dropped 5; count of bases not matched to a gene: 6. CDR3 length: 13 residues. The CDR3 is CASRATGVETQYF. The CDR3 DNA follows: TGTGCCAGCAGAGCCACAGGGGTGGAGACCCAGTACTTC.

The chain recombines TRBV9 with TRBJ2-5; D call uncertain. With 0 bases removed from V and 11 bases from J, the gap between germline ends came to 20 bases. The CDR3 totals 15 residues. CDR1 and CDR2 from the germline V gene are SGDLS and YYNGEE. This chain's CDR3 is CASSVGWRFNGEQYF. Written as DNA, the CDR3 is TGTGCCAGCAGCGTAGGCTGGAGATTCAACGGTGAGCAGTACTTC.

The chain links TRBV7-9 to TRBJ2-4; weak D call: TRBD1 (5 bases). Germline loops: CDR1 SEHNR, CDR2 FQNEAQ (reference sequence). CDR3 length: 12 residues. The V gene lost 2 bases and the J gene lost 9 bases, with 8 bases spanning the gap. CDR3 residues: CASSLQGLIQYF. The CDR3 bases are TGTGCCAGCAGCTTACAGGGCCTCATTCAGTACTTC.

This rearrangement joins TRBV5-1 to TRBJ2-7; D unresolved. The CDR3 covers 15 residues. Looked up from germline, CDR1 is SGHRS and CDR2 is YFSETQ. Deletions cut 0 bases from V and 0 bases from J, with 10 bases between. The CDR3 loop reads CASSLGSWDSYEQYF. The CDR3 nucleotides are TGCGCCAGCAGCTTGGGGTCCTGGGACTCCTACGAGCAGTACTTC.

This clonotype was seen just once. The chain carries TRBV5-1 and TRBJ1-5; no reliable D call. This CDR3 spans 14 amino acids. Germline V gene data show CDR1 as SGHRS and CDR2 as YFSETQ. Trimming took 0 bases from V and 6 from J, leaving 10 bases between them. CDR3 bases: TGCGCCAGCAGCTTGGGTCCCCCGACTCAGCCCCAGCATTTT. It encodes CASSLGPPTQPQHF.

This clonotype was observed a handful of times. This chain joins TRBV9 and TRBJ2-4; possibly TRBD2 for D (5 bases). The germline V gene encodes CDR1 SGDLS and CDR2 YYNGEE. This CDR3 region has 16 residues. Trimming pared 4 bases from V and 2 bases from J, leaving 16 bases between. Here the CDR3 reads CASSPRGMGSKNIQYF. Written as DNA, the CDR3 is TGTGCCAGCAGCCCCCGGGGAATGGGGTCCAAAAACATTCAGTACTTC.

In its sample, this clonotype was seen a few times. The chain recombines TRBV4-2 with TRBJ2-7; possible D gene TRBD2, 6 bases. Germline V gene sequence: CDR1 LGHNA, CDR2 YNFKEQ. V was shortened by 3 bases and J by 4 bases, with 22 bases between the two germline ends. The CDR3 extends over 17 amino acids. The CDR3 protein is CASSQLAIVGGLYEQYF. The CDR3 DNA is TGTGCCAGCAGCCAGTTGGCTATAGTGGGGGGATTATACGAGCAGTACTTC.

The rearrangement uses TRBV7-2 and TRBJ2-3; TRBD2 is a possible D gene (6 bases). The CDR3 has 12 amino acids. CDR1 and CDR2 from the germline V gene are SGHTA and FQGNSA. The V gene lost 4 bases and the J gene lost 13 bases, with 15 bases spanning the gap. As DNA, the CDR3 is TGTGCCAGCAGCTACGTTGGCGGGGACGAGTATTTT. It encodes CASSYVGGDEYF.

The chain links TRBV4-1 to TRBJ1-5; D is undetermined. V was shortened by 0 bases and J by 2 bases, with 17 bases between the two germline ends. Germline V lookup: CDR1 MGHRA, CDR2 YSYEKL. The CDR3 has 18 amino acids. CDR3 protein: CASSQDIPGGPGNQPQHF. As DNA, the CDR3 is TGCGCCAGCAGCCAAGATATCCCCGGAGGCCCGGGCAATCAGCCCCAGCATTTT.

Written as DNA, the CDR3 is TGCAGTGCTAAACCGGGACTAGCTAATAATGAGCAGTTCTTC. This encodes CSAKPGLANNEQFF. The chain has TRBV20-1 and TRBJ2-1; the match to TRBD2 covers 9 bases. Germline CDR1 DFQATT, CDR2 SNEGSKA (reference sequence). The V segment lost 4 bases and the J segment 7 bases; nucleotides outside the gene matches: 8. This CDR3 comprises 14 residues.